The entry that follows covers one T cell receptor (beta chain) sequence. Its antigen is currently unknown. This record belongs to a study of radiation and T cells in renal cell carcinoma. General study points: Dominant CDR3 motifs occupied more repertoire in irradiated than control tumors.

Sequenced by immunoSEQ multiplex PCR; TCRdb stores in-frame clones only, minus some. The table records fewer than 8,500 clones, 65% of them present only once. Treatment noted: treatment-naive control, cytoreductive nephrectomy. Treatment-naive patients without radiation supplied the control tumors at nephrectomy. The tumor was a clear cell renal cell carcinoma. The sample was tumor tissue, taken from a patient whose treatment was nephrectomy without radiotherapy. This clonotype was sampled from a woman between 70 and 85 years old with renal cell carcinoma.

CDR3 coding DNA: TGTGCCACTTTGGCAGGACTAGCGGGAACAGATACGCAGTATTTT. Translation gives CATLAGLAGTDTQYF. The genes are TRBV15 and TRBJ2-3, with 12 nucleotides matching TRBD2. This CDR3 is built from 15 residues. The V gene's germline CDR1 is LNHNV and CDR2 YYDKDF (reference sequence). V lost 9 bases to trimming and J lost 3 bases; unmatched junction nucleotides: 7.